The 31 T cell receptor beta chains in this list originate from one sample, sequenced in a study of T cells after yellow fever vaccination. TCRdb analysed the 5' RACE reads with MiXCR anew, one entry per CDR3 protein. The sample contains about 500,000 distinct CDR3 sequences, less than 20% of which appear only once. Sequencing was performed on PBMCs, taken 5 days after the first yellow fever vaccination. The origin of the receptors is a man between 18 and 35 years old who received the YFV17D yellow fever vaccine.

The CDR3 bases are TGTGCCAGCTCACCGTACAACTCCTACGAGCAGTACGTC. Its translation is CASSPYNSYEQYV. The rearrangement links TRBV18 to TRBJ2-7; D unresolved. In germline, CDR1 is KGHSH, CDR2 LQKENI. The CDR3 covers 13 residues. With 3 bases removed from V and 0 bases from J, the gap between germline ends came to 6 bases.

The CDR3 DNA reads TGCAGTGCTAGCCGCCCTGCGGGTTTCGGGACGCAGTATTTT. Translated, it gives CSASRPAGFGTQYF. The chain employs TRBV20-1 and TRBJ2-3, with TRBD2 as a possible D gene (5 bases). From germline, CDR1 is DFQATT and CDR2 SNEGSKA (reference sequence). V lost 3 bases, J lost 9 bases, and 19 bases lay in between. The CDR3 spans 14 residues.

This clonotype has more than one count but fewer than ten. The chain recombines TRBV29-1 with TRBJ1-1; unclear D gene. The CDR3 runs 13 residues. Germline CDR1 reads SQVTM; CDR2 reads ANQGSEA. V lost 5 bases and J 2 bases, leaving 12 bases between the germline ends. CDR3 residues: CSVFSRLNTEAFF. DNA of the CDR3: TGCAGCGTTTTCTCCCGACTTAACACTGAAGCTTTCTTT.

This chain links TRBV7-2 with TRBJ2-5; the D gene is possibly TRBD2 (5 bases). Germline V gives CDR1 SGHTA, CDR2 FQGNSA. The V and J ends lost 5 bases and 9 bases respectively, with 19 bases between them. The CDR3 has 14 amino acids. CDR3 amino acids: CASSADLSLESQYF. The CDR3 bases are TGTGCCAGCAGCGCGGACTTATCATTGGAGTCCCAGTACTTC.

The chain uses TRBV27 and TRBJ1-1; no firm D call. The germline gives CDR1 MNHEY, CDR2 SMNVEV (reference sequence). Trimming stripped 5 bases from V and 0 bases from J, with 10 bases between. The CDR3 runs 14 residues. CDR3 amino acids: CASSPVPLNTEAFF. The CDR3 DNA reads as TGTGCCAGCAGTCCAGTCCCCCTGAACACTGAAGCTTTCTTT.

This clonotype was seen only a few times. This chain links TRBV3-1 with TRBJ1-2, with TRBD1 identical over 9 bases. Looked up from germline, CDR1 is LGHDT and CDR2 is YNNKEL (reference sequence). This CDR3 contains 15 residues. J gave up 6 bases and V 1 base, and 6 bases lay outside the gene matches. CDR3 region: CASSQAWTGEHGYTF. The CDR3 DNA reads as TGTGCCAGCAGCCAAGCCTGGACAGGGGAACATGGCTACACCTTC.

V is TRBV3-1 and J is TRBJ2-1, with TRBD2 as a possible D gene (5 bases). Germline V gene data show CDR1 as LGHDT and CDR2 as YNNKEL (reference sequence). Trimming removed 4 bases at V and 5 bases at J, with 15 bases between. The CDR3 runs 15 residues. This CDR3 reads CASSPRERTDNEQFF. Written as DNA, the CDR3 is TGTGCCAGCAGCCCGAGGGAGCGGACCGACAATGAGCAGTTCTTC.

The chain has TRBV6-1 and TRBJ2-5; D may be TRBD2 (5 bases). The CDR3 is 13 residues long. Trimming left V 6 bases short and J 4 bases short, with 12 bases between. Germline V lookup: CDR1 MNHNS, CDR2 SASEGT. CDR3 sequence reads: CASRPRGSETQYF. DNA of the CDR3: TGTGCCAGCAGGCCACGGGGATCAGAGACCCAGTACTTC.

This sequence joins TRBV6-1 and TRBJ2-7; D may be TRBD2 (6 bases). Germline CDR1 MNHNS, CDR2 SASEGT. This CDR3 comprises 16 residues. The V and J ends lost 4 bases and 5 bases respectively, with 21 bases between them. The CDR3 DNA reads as TGTGCCAGCAGTGTCTTTGTGGGGCAGGGCGGGAACGAGCAGTACGTC. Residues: CASSVFVGQGGNEQYV.

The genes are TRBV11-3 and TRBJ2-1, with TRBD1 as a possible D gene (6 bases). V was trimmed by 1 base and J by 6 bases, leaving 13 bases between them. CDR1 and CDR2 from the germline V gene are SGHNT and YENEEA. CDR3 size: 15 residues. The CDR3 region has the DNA TGTGCCAGCAGCTTAGGACAGGCCAGGAGCAATGAGCAGTTCTTC. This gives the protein CASSLGQARSNEQFF.

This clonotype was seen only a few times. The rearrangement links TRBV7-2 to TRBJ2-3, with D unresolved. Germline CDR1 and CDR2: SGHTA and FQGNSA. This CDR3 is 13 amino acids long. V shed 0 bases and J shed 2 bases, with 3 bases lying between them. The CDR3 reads CASSLALTDTQYF. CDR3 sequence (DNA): TGTGCCAGCAGCTTAGCCCTCACAGATACGCAGTATTTT.

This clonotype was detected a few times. The CDR3 reads CASSLGTGVAEQYF. CDR3 sequence (DNA): TGTGCCAGCAGTTTAGGGACAGGGGTTGCCGAGCAGTACTTC. The chain combines TRBV12-3 or TRBV12-4 with TRBJ2-7; 9 bases align to TRBD1. The CDR3 is 14 amino acids. V shed 1 base, J shed 6 bases, and the junction held 4 bases outside the gene matches.

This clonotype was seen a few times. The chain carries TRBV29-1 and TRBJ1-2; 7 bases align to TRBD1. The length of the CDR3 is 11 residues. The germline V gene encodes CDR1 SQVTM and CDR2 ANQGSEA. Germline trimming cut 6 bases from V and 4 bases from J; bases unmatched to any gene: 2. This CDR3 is CSVRQGYGYTF. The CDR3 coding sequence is TGCAGCGTACGACAGGGCTATGGCTACACCTTC.

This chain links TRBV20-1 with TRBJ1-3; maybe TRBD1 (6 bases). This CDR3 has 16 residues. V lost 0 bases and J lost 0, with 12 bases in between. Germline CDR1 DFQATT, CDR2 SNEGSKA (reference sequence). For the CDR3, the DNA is TGCAGTGCTAGAGATTGGACAGAAGGCTCTGGAAACACCATATATTTT. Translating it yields CSARDWTEGSGNTIYF.

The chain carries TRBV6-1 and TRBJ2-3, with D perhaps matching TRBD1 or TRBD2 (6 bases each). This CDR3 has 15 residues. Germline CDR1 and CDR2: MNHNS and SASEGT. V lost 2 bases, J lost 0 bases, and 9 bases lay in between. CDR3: CASSERGPSTDTQYF. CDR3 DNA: TGTGCCAGCAGTGAACGGGGGCCTAGCACAGATACGCAGTATTTT.

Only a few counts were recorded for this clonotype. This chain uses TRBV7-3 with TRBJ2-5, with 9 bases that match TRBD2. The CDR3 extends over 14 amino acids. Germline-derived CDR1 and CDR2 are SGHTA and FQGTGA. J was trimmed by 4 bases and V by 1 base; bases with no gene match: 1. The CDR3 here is CASSLNSGGETQYF. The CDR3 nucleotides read TGTGCCAGCAGCTTAAATAGCGGGGGAGAGACCCAGTACTTC.

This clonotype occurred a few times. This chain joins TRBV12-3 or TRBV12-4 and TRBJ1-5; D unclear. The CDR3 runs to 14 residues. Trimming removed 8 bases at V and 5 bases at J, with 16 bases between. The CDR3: CASREREGYQPQHF. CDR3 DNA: TGTGCCAGCCGGGAAAGGGAGGGATATCAGCCCCAGCATTTT.

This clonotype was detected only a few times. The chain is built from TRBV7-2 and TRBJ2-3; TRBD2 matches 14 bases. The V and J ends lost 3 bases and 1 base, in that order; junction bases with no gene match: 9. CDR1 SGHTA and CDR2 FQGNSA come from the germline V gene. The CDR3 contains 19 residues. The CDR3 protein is CASSLRLAGGLKGTDTQYF. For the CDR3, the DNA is TGTGCCAGCAGCTTGCGACTAGCGGGGGGGCTGAAGGGCACAGATACGCAGTATTTT.

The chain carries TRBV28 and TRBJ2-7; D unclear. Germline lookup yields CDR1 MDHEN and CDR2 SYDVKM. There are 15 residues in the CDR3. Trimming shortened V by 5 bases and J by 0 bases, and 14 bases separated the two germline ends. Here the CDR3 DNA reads TGTGCCAGCAGTGCCGGATGGGGAAACTCCTACGAGCAGTACGTC. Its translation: CASSAGWGNSYEQYV.

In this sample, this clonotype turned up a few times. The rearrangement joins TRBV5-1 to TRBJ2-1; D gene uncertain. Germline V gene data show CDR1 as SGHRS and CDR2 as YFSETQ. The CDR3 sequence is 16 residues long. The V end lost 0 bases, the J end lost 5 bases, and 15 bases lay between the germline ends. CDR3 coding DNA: TGCGCCAGCAGCTTGGGCGTCGTTATTAAGCACAATGAGCAGTTCTTC. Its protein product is CASSLGVVIKHNEQFF.

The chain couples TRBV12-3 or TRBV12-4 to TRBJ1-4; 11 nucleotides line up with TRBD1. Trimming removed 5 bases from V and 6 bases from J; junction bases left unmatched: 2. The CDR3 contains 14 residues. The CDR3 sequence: CASSQDRGHEKLFF. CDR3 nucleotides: TGTGCCAGCAGTCAGGACAGGGGGCATGAAAAACTGTTTTTT.

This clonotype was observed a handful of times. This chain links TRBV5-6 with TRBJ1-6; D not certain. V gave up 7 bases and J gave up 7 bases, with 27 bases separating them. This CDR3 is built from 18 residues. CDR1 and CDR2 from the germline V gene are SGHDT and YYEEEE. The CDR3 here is CASLNMEWTKRVNSPLHF. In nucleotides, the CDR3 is TGTGCCAGCCTCAACATGGAATGGACCAAACGGGTCAATTCACCCCTCCACTTT. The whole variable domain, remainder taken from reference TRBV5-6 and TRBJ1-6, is DAGVTQSPTHLIKTRGQQVTLRCSPKSGHDTVSWYQQALGQGPQFIFQYYEEEERQRGNFPDRFSGHQFPNYSSELNVNALLLGDSALYLCASLNMEWTKRVNSPLHFGNGTRLTVT.

CDR3 coding DNA: TGCGCCAGCAGCAGAGGGGTTATCGAGACCCAGTACTTC. Translated: CASSRGVIETQYF. V gene TRBV5-1 combines with J gene TRBJ2-5; D might be TRBD1 or TRBD2, each matching 5 bases. V lost 4 bases and J lost 5, with 12 bases in between. The CDR3 covers 13 residues. Germline CDR1 reads SGHRS; CDR2 reads YFSETQ.

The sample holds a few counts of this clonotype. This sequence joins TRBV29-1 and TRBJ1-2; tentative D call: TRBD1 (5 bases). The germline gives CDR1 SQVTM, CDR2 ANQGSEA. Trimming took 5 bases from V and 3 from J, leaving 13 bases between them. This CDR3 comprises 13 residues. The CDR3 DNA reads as TGCAGCGTTAGACAGCTTCACTACTATGGCTACACCTTC. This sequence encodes CSVRQLHYYGYTF.

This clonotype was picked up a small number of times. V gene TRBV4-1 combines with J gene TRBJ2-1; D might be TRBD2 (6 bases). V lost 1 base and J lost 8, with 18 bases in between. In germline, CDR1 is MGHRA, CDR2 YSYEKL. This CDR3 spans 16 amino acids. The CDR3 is CASSQGIGGMIDEQFF. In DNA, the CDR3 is TGCGCCAGCAGCCAAGGAATCGGGGGAATGATCGATGAGCAGTTCTTC.

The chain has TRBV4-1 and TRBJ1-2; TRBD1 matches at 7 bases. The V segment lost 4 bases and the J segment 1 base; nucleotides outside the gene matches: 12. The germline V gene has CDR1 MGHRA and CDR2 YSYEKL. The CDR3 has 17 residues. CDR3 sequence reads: CASSRLGTAYLNYGYTF. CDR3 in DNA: TGCGCCAGCAGCCGGCTCGGGACAGCCTACCTTAACTATGGCTACACCTTC.

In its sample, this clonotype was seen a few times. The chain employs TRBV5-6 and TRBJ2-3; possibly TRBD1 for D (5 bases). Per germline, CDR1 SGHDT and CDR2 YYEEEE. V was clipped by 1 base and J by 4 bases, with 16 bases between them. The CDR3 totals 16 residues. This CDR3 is CASSLRGTPGADTQYF. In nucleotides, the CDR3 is TGTGCCAGCAGCTTGAGGGGTACCCCTGGGGCAGATACGCAGTATTTT.

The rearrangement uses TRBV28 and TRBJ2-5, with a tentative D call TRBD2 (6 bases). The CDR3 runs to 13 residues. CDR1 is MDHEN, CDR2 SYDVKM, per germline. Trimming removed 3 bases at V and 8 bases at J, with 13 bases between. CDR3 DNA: TGTGCCAGCAGTTTGGTAGCGGCCCAAACCCAGTACTTC. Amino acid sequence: CASSLVAAQTQYF.

In nucleotides, the CDR3 is TGTGCCAGTAGTATCGGAGTGAACACCGGGGAGCTGTTTTTT. Residues: CASSIGVNTGELFF. The chain carries TRBV19 and TRBJ2-2; unclear D gene. Germline lookup yields CDR1 LNHDA and CDR2 SQIVND (reference sequence). Trimming removed 3 bases at V and 1 base at J, with 6 bases between. The CDR3 runs to 14 residues.

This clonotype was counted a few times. The CDR3 is CASSGTAGTSRYEQYF. CDR3 bases: TGTGCCAGCAGCGGCACTGCCGGGACAAGTCGATACGAGCAGTACTTC. This chain joins TRBV6-1 and TRBJ2-7, with D possibly TRBD1 on 6 matching bases. Germline CDR1 MNHNS, CDR2 SASEGT. There are 16 residues in the CDR3. V was trimmed by 6 bases and J by 4 bases, leaving 22 bases between them.

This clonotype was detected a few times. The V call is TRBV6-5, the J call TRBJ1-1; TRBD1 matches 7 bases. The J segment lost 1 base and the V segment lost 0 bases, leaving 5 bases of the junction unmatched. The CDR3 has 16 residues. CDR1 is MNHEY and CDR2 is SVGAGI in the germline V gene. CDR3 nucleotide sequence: TGTGCCAGCAGTTACTCGGAGGGGGCCAGGAACACTGAAGCTTTCTTT. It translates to CASSYSEGARNTEAFF.